One and the same sample provided the 23 T cell receptor beta chains below, sequenced in a study of CD8+CD57+ T cells in acquired aplastic anemia. The use of genomic DNA as template underpinned the TCR beta VDJ and CDR3 profiling. TCRdb recomputed calls from the reads with MiXCR, one row per CDR3 protein. Altogether roughly 200,000 distinct CDR3 sequences are present, 63% being singletons, with the ten largest covering more than 40%. For sequencing, patients were chosen who had shown expansion of CD8+CD57+ cells by flow cytometry. Material for sequencing was sorted CD4+, CD8+, or CD8+CD57+ T cells (not recorded which) from PBMCs. The receptor source for this set is a human donor with aplastic anemia.

V is TRBV7-3 and J is TRBJ2-2, with 7 bases matching TRBD1. J gave up 7 bases and V 6 bases, and 14 bases lay outside the gene matches. The CDR3 has 16 residues. CDR1 and CDR2 from the germline V gene are SGHTA and FQGTGA. CDR3 in amino acids: CASSPDREGRGGELFF. The CDR3 DNA reads as TGTGCCAGCAGTCCAGACAGGGAAGGACGAGGCGGGGAGCTGTTTTTT.

The CDR3 sequence is CASSLSGSNGYTF. The CDR3 DNA reads TGTGCCAGCAGCTTATCAGGGTCAAATGGCTACACCTTC. The chain uses TRBV7-9 and TRBJ1-2; D perhaps matches TRBD1 (5 bases). Germline CDR1 is SEHNR and CDR2 is FQNEAQ (reference sequence). The CDR3 sequence is 13 residues long. V was pared by 2 bases and J by 6 bases, with 10 bases between.

The chain uses TRBV11-2 and TRBJ2-5; weak D call: TRBD2 (6 bases). The CDR3 loop spans 14 amino acids. Trimming pared 0 bases from V and 6 bases from J, leaving 11 bases between. Looked up from germline, CDR1 is SGHAT and CDR2 is FQNNGV. CDR3: CASSLDPGGKTQYF. In DNA form, the CDR3 reads TGTGCCAGCAGCTTAGACCCGGGCGGGAAGACCCAGTACTTC. The full variable domain, its missing parts supplied by reference TRBV11-2 and TRBJ2-5, is EAGVAQSPRYKIIEKRQSVAFWCNPISGHATLYWYQQILGQGPKLLIQFQNNGVVDDSQLPKDRFSAERLKGVDSTLKIQPAKLEDSAVYLCASSLDPGGKTQYFGPGTRLLVL.

This clonotype occurred many times. The chain uses TRBV5-8 and TRBJ2-7, with D unclear. The germline CDR1 and CDR2 sequences are SGHTS and YDEGEE. V lost 1 base and J lost 8, with 13 bases in between. The CDR3 loop spans 13 amino acids. CDR3 DNA: TGTGCCAGCAGCTTGTTGTCAGGACCCAAGCAGTACTTC. This codes for CASSLLSGPKQYF.

J is TRBJ2-3 and V is TRBV7-3, with 9 positions matching TRBD2. Germline values: CDR1 SGHTA, CDR2 FQGTGA. J lost 1 base, V lost 4 bases, and 3 bases had no gene match. This CDR3 comprises 15 residues. The CDR3 here is CASSSRGGGTDTQYF. The DNA of the CDR3 is TGTGCCAGCAGCTCGCGCGGGGGGGGCACAGATACGCAGTATTTT.

Regarding this clonotype: This may arise from a read error, as a much more abundant clone is one base away. V gene TRBV6-1 combines with J gene TRBJ1-2, with 10 bases aligning to TRBD1. The germline V gene encodes CDR1 MNHNS and CDR2 SASEGT. The CDR3 loop spans 13 amino acids. The CDR3 DNA follows: TGTGCCAGAAGTGACAGGGGGCAAGGTGGCTACACCTTC. Protein product: CARSDRGQGGYTF.

The rearrangement joins TRBV7-8 to TRBJ2-1; 8 bases are a match to TRBD1. The CDR3 consists of 16 residues. Germline trimming cut 0 bases from V and 5 bases from J; bases unmatched to any gene: 6. CDR1 and CDR2 (germline): SGHVS, FQNEAQ. Here the CDR3 DNA reads TGTGCCAGCAGCTTAGCGGAACAGGGGGTTAACAATGAGCAGTTCTTC. As protein: CASSLAEQGVNNEQFF.

This clonotype has more than one count but fewer than ten. The chain couples TRBV9 to TRBJ2-7; 8 bases align to TRBD1. The V segment lost 0 bases and the J segment 2 bases; nucleotides outside the gene matches: 4. Germline V gene sequence: CDR1 SGDLS, CDR2 YYNGEE. CDR3 length: 15 amino acids. CDR3 nucleotides: TGTGCCAGCAGCGTAGATGGGACAGGTACCTACGAGCAGTACTTC. Translating gives CASSVDGTGTYEQYF.

This clonotype showed up many times. The chain carries TRBV7-2 and TRBJ1-2; D is possibly TRBD1 (6 bases). Germline V CDR1 and CDR2: SGHTA, FQGNSA. The CDR3 spans 14 residues. Trimming took 9 bases from V and 7 from J, leaving 21 bases between them. As DNA, the CDR3 is TGTGCCAGGAGACAGGCGGGGGATGCTCCTGGCTACACCTTC. It yields the protein CARRQAGDAPGYTF.

This clonotype came up many times. In DNA form, the CDR3 reads TGTGCCAGTAAGGGGACAGGGTGGGGCTACACCTTC. Amino acid sequence: CASKGTGWGYTF. The rearrangement uses TRBV19 and TRBJ1-2; 9 bases line up with TRBD1. The germline CDR1 and CDR2 sequences are LNHDA and SQIVND (reference sequence). With V trimmed by 7 bases and J by 8 bases, 5 bases remained unmatched. This CDR3 is 12 amino acids long. The full variable domain, completed using reference TRBV19 and TRBJ1-2, is DGGITQSPKYLFRKEGQNVTLSCEQNLNHDAMYWYRQDPGQGLRLIYYSQIVNDFQKGDIAEGYSVSREKKESFPLTVTSAQKNPTAFYLCASKGTGWGYTFGSGTRLTVV.

This clonotype was detected ten times or more. The chain recombines TRBV12-3 or TRBV12-4 with TRBJ1-5, with D perhaps matching TRBD1 (5 bases). Trimming cost V 3 bases and J 2 bases, with 11 bases left between them. The CDR3 spans 15 residues. CDR3 nucleotide sequence: TGTGCCAGCAGTTTTGGGGGGTTGGGCAATCAGCCCCAGCATTTT. This sequence encodes CASSFGGLGNQPQHF.

The chain is built from TRBV7-2 and TRBJ2-5; D is ambiguous. The CDR3 has 12 residues. CDR1 and CDR2 from the germline V gene are SGHTA and FQGNSA. Trimming shortened V by 6 bases and J by 4 bases, and 9 bases separated the two germline ends. The CDR3 DNA reads TGTGCCAGCAGTATCCGCCCAGAGACCCAGTACTTC. It is translated as CASSIRPETQYF.

The chain recombines TRBV20-1 with TRBJ2-1, with D possibly matching TRBD2 (6 bases). CDR1 and CDR2 from the germline V gene are DFQATT and SNEGSKA (reference sequence). The V end lost 6 bases, the J end lost 5 bases, and 20 bases lay between the germline ends. The CDR3 is 15 amino acids. In DNA form, the CDR3 reads TGCAGTGCCAGCAGCCAGCGGGCTTCTAACAATGAGCAGTTCTTC. This codes for CSASSQRASNNEQFF.

The chain uses TRBV19 and TRBJ2-2, with D tentatively TRBD1 (6 bases). Germline values: CDR1 LNHDA, CDR2 SQIVND (reference sequence). Trimming removed 7 bases at V and 0 bases at J, with 18 bases between. CDR3 length: 17 amino acids. CDR3 bases: TGTGCCAGTAAGATGGACAGTTTAGCCGCGAACACCGGGGAGCTGTTTTTT. This gives the protein CASKMDSLAANTGELFF.

A word on this clonotype: Just one base apart from a much larger clone, this may be a read error. The chain carries TRBV9 and TRBJ2-1; 8 bases map to TRBD2. Germline assignment: CDR1 SGDLS and CDR2 YYNGEE. This CDR3 spans 17 amino acids. The V and J ends lost 4 bases and 7 bases, in that order; junction bases with no gene match: 16. CDR3 loop: CASSSRGGRGVHNEQFF. The CDR3 coding sequence is TGTGCCAGCAGCTCGAGGGGGGGGCGGGGGGTCCATAATGAGCAGTTCTTC.

This clonotype has a count of ten or more. The chain links TRBV19 to TRBJ1-1, with no clear D. Trimming pared 0 bases from V and 3 bases from J, leaving 14 bases between. The CDR3 totals 16 residues. Germline V gene lookup returns CDR1 LNHDA and CDR2 SQIVND (reference sequence). The CDR3 spells CASSIDQGRKDTEAFF. As DNA, the CDR3 is TGTGCCAGTAGTATAGATCAAGGGAGAAAAGACACTGAAGCTTTCTTT. Using reference TRBV19 and TRBJ1-1 for the parts outside the CDR3, the full variable domain is DGGITQSPKYLFRKEGQNVTLSCEQNLNHDAMYWYRQDPGQGLRLIYYSQIVNDFQKGDIAEGYSVSREKKESFPLTVTSAQKNPTAFYLCASSIDQGRKDTEAFFGQGTRLTVV.

The J gene is TRBJ2-7, the V gene TRBV10-3, with 8 bases aligning to TRBD1. V trimming: 4 bases; J trimming: 7 bases; junction bases outside the gene matches: 3. The CDR3 runs to 12 residues. The germline gives CDR1 ENHRY, CDR2 SYGVKD. The CDR3: CAISVTGEEQYF. The CDR3 nucleotides are TGTGCCATCAGTGTGACAGGGGAAGAGCAGTACTTC.

The rearrangement joins TRBV20-1 to TRBJ1-5; D unclear. Trimming pared 0 bases from V and 5 bases from J, leaving 11 bases between. The CDR3 has 14 residues. Germline V lookup: CDR1 DFQATT, CDR2 SNEGSKA (reference sequence). Written as DNA, the CDR3 is TGCAGTGCTAGAGAGGCAGGTCTAGATCAGCCCCAGCATTTT. Its protein product is CSAREAGLDQPQHF.

This clonotype was observed at least ten times. The CDR3 loop reads CASRLAGARDTQYF. The CDR3 DNA reads TGTGCCAGCAGACTAGCGGGGGCAAGAGATACGCAGTATTTT. The chain combines TRBV12-3 or TRBV12-4 with TRBJ2-3; TRBD2 agrees at 11 bases. The CDR3 covers 14 residues. Germline trimming cut 6 bases from V and 5 bases from J; bases unmatched to any gene: 4.

The chain is built from TRBV7-9 and TRBJ1-1; 9 bases are a match to TRBD1. The CDR3 contains 14 residues. Trimming cost V 5 bases and J 4 bases; bases outside gene matches: 5. Germline loops: CDR1 SEHNR, CDR2 FQNEAQ (reference sequence). The CDR3 reads CASSPDRGSTEAFF. The CDR3 bases are TGTGCCAGCAGCCCAGACAGGGGGTCCACTGAAGCTTTCTTT.

The chain uses TRBV5-1 and TRBJ1-1, with 9 bases lining up with TRBD1. The CDR3 runs 13 residues. Germline assignment: CDR1 SGHRS and CDR2 YFSETQ. The V and J ends lost 0 bases and 7 bases, in that order; junction bases with no gene match: 1. CDR3 nucleotide sequence: TGCGCCAGCAGCTTGGGGACAGGGGATGAAGCTTTCTTT. Translating gives CASSLGTGDEAFF.

The chain is built from TRBV29-1 and TRBJ1-5; D is unresolved. Germline V gene lookup returns CDR1 SQVTM and CDR2 ANQGSEA. The CDR3 sequence is 13 residues long. Trimming stripped 3 bases from V and 0 bases from J, with 6 bases between. Here the CDR3 reads CSVELHSNQPQHF. The CDR3 DNA is TGCAGCGTTGAGCTTCATAGCAATCAGCCCCAGCATTTT.

The chain carries TRBV10-3 and TRBJ2-3, with 7 bases aligning to TRBD2. The CDR3 is 20 amino acids. Germline CDR1 reads ENHRY; CDR2 reads SYGVKD. The V gene end was trimmed by 7 bases and the J gene end by 6 bases; junction bases not matched to a gene: 28. This chain's CDR3 is CAIKRSASSDELAAGDTQYF. The CDR3 DNA reads as TGTGCCATCAAACGATCGGCCAGCAGTGATGAGCTAGCGGCTGGGGATACGCAGTATTTT.